This entry lists 26 T cell receptor delta chains sequenced from one sample in a study of γδ T cells in repeated Plasmodium falciparum infection. Vgamma9/Vdelta2+ and Vdelta2-negative gammadelta T cells were flow-sorted from PBMC for bulk sequencing. TCRdb fed the multiplex PCR reads to CATT. The sample contains 50,000 or so delta-chain clones, roughly 1.6% of which appear only once. The sequenced material came from gamma-delta T cells from blood. The receptors shown here come from a pool of human donors (malaria-infected and uninfected, not separated).

This clone was counted a few times. Translating this DNA gives a protein that differs at residue 12 from the TCRdb one, which belongs to a much larger clone; a read error is likely, and the protein shown is this translation. The V gene is TRDV1, the J gene TRDJ1; TRDD2 is a possible D gene (5 bases). TCRdb lists no J gene, so it was determined here by aligning the DNA to germline. Germline lookup yields CDR1 TSWWSYY and CDR2 QGS. The CDR3 contains 16 residues. CDR3 protein: CALGEPFPPYTYKLIF. The CDR3 nucleotides read TGTGCTCTTGGAGAGCCTTTTCCTCCTTACACCTATAAACTCATCTTT.

V and J are TRDV1 and TRDJ1; 11 bases fit TRDD3. In the absence of a J gene in TCRdb, the DNA was matched to germline to assign it here. The CDR3 covers 21 residues. Germline assignment: CDR1 TSWWSYY and CDR2 QGS. After removal of 0 bases from V and 3 bases from J, the junction contained 18 bases not matched to a gene. Here the CDR3 reads CALGELSPIILGDIGADKLIF. CDR3 nucleotide sequence: TGTGCTCTTGGGGAACTCTCGCCCATTATACTGGGGGATATTGGTGCCGATAAACTCATCTTT.

Comments on this clone: The protein held in TCRdb is that of a much larger clone and does not match this DNA's translation at residue 3, likely because of a read error; the protein shown is translated from the DNA. The chain uses TRDV1 and TRDJ1, with TRDD3 matching over 13 bases. The J gene comes from matching the DNA to germline here; TCRdb lacks it. The CDR3 extends over 24 amino acids. Germline V gene data show CDR1 as TSWWSYY and CDR2 as QGS. The CDR3 sequence: CAPGEPQIYWGIRAAGWYTDKLIF. The CDR3 coding sequence is TGTGCTCCTGGGGAACCACAAATCTACTGGGGGATACGCGCGGCAGGGTGGTACACCGATAAACTCATCTTT.

Comment on this clone: One base separates it from a far larger clone, so it is likely a read error. At the DNA level, this CDR3 is encoded by other sequences in the same sample as well. This sequence joins TRDV1 and TRDJ1; 8 positions match TRDD3. TCRdb does not report a J gene; here it was assigned by matching the DNA to germline references. The V segment lost 6 bases and the J segment 4 bases; nucleotides outside the gene matches: 13. Germline CDR1 reads TSWWSYY; CDR2 reads QGS. The CDR3 sequence is 16 residues long. CDR3 coding DNA: TGTGCTCTTGGCAGGGCTACTCTGGGGGACAACGATAAACTCATCTTT. Its translation is CALGRATLGDNDKLIF.

Note on this clone: TCRdb has a much larger clone's protein, which differs at residue 10 from the translation of this DNA, likely because of a read error; what is shown is the protein translated from the DNA. This sequence joins TRAV38-2/DV8 and TRDJ1; 7 nucleotides line up with TRDD3. The V gene end was trimmed by 2 bases and the J gene end by 4 bases; junction bases not matched to a gene: 29. The germline V gene encodes CDR1 TSESDYY and CDR2 QEAYKQQN. The CDR3 covers 22 residues. Here the CDR3 DNA reads TGTGCTTATAGGAGATCTGATTCCAAAGCACGCCTGGGGGTACCGGGGGGCGATAAACTCATCTTT. Amino acids: CAYRRSDSKARLGVPGGDKLIF.

This clone appeared a few times. A single base is all that separates this from a far larger clone, so a read error is likely. Different DNA sequences within this sample yield the same CDR3. The V and J genes are TRDV1 and TRDJ1, with 7 bases that match TRDD3. The J gene is absent in TCRdb and was assigned here via DNA matching to germline. The CDR3 is 20 amino acids. Germline CDR1 TSWWSYY, CDR2 QGS. The CDR3 here is CALSPLSWGSPGWYTDKLIF. CDR3 sequence (DNA): TGTGCTCTTAGCCCCTTGTCCTGGGGGTCCCCCGGTTGGTACACTGATAAACTCATCTTT.

About this clone: This DNA translates differently at residue 17 from the TCRdb protein, which is that of a much larger clone; a read error is likely, and the protein shown is the DNA's own translation. No J gene call was made, and the V gene is TRDV1; the table assigns TRDD3, which was not confirmed against the DNA. Looked up from germline, CDR1 is TSWWSYY and CDR2 is QGS. CDR3 length: 19 amino acids. DNA of the CDR3: TGTGCTCTTGGGGAACTAGGGGGTACAGAGTCTTACCCTTGGGATAAACACATCTTT. Residues: CALGELGGTESYPWDKHIF.

In this sample, this clone turned up a few times. Given a far larger clone just one base away, this is likely a sequencing read error. Within the sample, other DNA sequences also encode this same CDR3. The V and J genes are TRDV1 and TRDJ1; tentatively, D is TRDD3 (6 bases). The CDR3 runs 12 residues. V dropped 2 bases and J dropped 11 bases, with 12 bases sitting between them. Germline V CDR1 and CDR2: TSWWSYY, QGS. CDR3 protein: CALGEWGGKLIF. CDR3 nucleotide sequence: TGTGCTCTTGGGGAATGGGGGGGAAAGCTCATCTTT.

Notes on this clone: A far larger clone is one nucleotide away, so this likely arose from a read error. The identical CDR3 is also encoded by other nucleotide sequences in the sample. CDR3 coding DNA: TGTGCCTGTGATCGGTACTGGGGGATCTATAGTGCCGACAAACTCATCTTT. It encodes CACDRYWGIYSADKLIF. The chain recombines TRDV2 with TRDJ1; 10 bases are shared with TRDD3. TCRdb does not report a J gene; here it was assigned by matching the DNA to germline references. Germline CDR1 is GEAIGNYY and CDR2 is EKD. The CDR3 runs to 17 residues.

In this sample, this clone turned up a few times. For this DNA, TCRdb reports the protein of a much larger clone, which diverges at residue 13, most likely from a read error; the protein presented here is translated directly from the DNA. V gene TRAV38-2/DV8 combines with J gene TRDJ1; TRDD3 might be the D (7 bases). The J gene, absent from TCRdb, was called here by matching the DNA to germline. This CDR3 is 23 amino acids long. Trimming cost V 0 bases and J 0 bases, with 33 bases left between them. Germline CDR1 and CDR2: TSESDYY and QEAYKQQN. This CDR3 reads CAYRSATCRIVLGPALYTDKLIF. The CDR3 DNA reads as TGTGCTTATAGGAGCGCGACCTGTCGAATAGTACTGGGGCCCGCGCTGTACACCGATAAACTCATCTTT.

Note on this clone: It is likely a read error: a sequence one base away is far more abundant. This sample also contains other DNA sequences that code for the same CDR3. The chain couples TRDV2 to TRDJ1; 12 nucleotides agree with TRDD3. CDR1 GEAIGNYY and CDR2 EKD come from the germline V gene. CDR3 length: 16 residues. The CDR3 coding sequence is TGTGCATGTGACACACTGGGGGATACCCGGACCGATAAACTCATCTTT. Protein: CACDTLGDTRTDKLIF.

This clone was seen only a few times. A read error likely explains this, since a far larger clone differs by one base. Other DNA sequences in this specimen translate into the identical CDR3. The chain uses TRDV1 and TRDJ1; 8 bases line up with TRDD3. TCRdb records no J gene; here it was assigned by comparing the DNA to germline. This CDR3 is 20 amino acids long. The J segment lost 0 bases and the V segment lost 6 bases, leaving 21 bases of the junction unmatched. Germline lookup yields CDR1 TSWWSYY and CDR2 QGS. The CDR3 spells CALGLEVGYWGLTYTDKLIF. CDR3 bases: TGTGCTCTTGGCCTTGAGGTCGGGTACTGGGGGTTAACCTACACCGATAAACTCATCTTT.

This clone has a count of ten or more. The TCRdb protein comes from a much larger clone and disagrees with this DNA's translation at residue 7, likely due to a read error; the protein given here is derived from the DNA. The chain recombines TRDV1 with TRDJ1, with 8 bases fitting TRDD3. The CDR3 contains 18 residues. With V trimmed by 0 bases and J by 0 bases, 9 bases remained unmatched. Per germline, CDR1 TSWWSYY and CDR2 QGS. The CDR3: CALGELRWGMSDTDKLIF. In DNA, the CDR3 is TGTGCTCTTGGGGAACTAAGATGGGGGATGTCCGACACCGATAAACTCATCTTT.

V usage is TRDV1 and J usage is TRDJ1; 10 bases match TRDD3. The CDR3 covers 18 residues. V dropped 5 bases and J dropped 0; count of bases not matched to a gene: 12. Germline V gene data show CDR1 as TSWWSYY and CDR2 as QGS. The CDR3 loop is CALGNPPGTGGYTDKLIF. The CDR3 DNA sequence: TGTGCTCTTGGGAACCCCCCCGGGACTGGGGGATACACCGATAAACTCATCTTT.

This clone was observed many times. The protein TCRdb lists belongs to a much larger clone and differs from this DNA's translation at residue 16, which points to a read error; the protein shown is made from the DNA. The chain uses TRDV1 and TRDJ1; TRDD3 aligns across 7 bases. CDR3 size: 21 residues. Germline CDR1 is TSWWSYY and CDR2 is QGS. The junction had 35 bases not matched to a gene; V was cut back by 9 bases and J by 7 bases. CDR3 residues: CALITKPSPNWGPNYNGKLIF. The CDR3 DNA reads as TGTGCTCTCATAACCAAGCCTTCTCCTAACTGGGGACCTAATTACAACGGTAAACTCATCTTT.

This clone appeared many times. A read error likely explains this, since a far larger clone differs by one base. The CDR3 region is CAIGEKAFLHLPYWGILARTDKLIF. CDR3 sequence (DNA): TGTGCTATTGGGGAAAAGGCCTTCCTACACCTTCCGTACTGGGGGATACTCGCACGCACCGATAAACTCATCTTT. This chain joins TRDV1 and TRDJ1; 12 positions agree with TRDD3. Germline CDR1 reads TSWWSYY; CDR2 reads QGS. The CDR3 extends over 25 amino acids.

The sample holds a few counts of this clone. TCRdb pairs this DNA with a much larger clone's protein that differs at residue 5, likely a read error; the protein shown was translated from the DNA. The CDR3 sequence: CALGEGPAPYTDKLIF. The CDR3 nucleotides read TGTGCTCTTGGGGAAGGCCCTGCCCCGTACACCGATAAACTCATCTTT. The chain joins TRDV1 to TRDJ1, with no clear D. No J segment appears in TCRdb, so it was assigned here by matching the sequence to germline. CDR1 and CDR2 from the germline V gene are TSWWSYY and QGS. The CDR3 runs 16 residues. Trimming removed 2 bases from V and 0 bases from J, with 13 bases in between.

There are a few counts of this clone. TCRdb shows a much larger clone's protein in place of this DNA's translation, and the two differ at residue 15, likely through a read error; the protein shown is translated from the DNA. V usage is TRDV1 and J usage is TRDJ1; D perhaps matches TRDD3 (8 bases). The germline V and J ends were trimmed by 4 bases and 2 bases, with 32 bases remaining between them. The CDR3 covers 21 residues. From germline, CDR1 is TSWWSYY and CDR2 QGS. CDR3 protein: CALGVGLPVDHWGVTTDKLIF. In DNA form, the CDR3 reads TGTGCTCTTGGGGTTGGCCTTCCTGTGGATCACTGGGGGGTCACGACCGATAAACTCATCTTT.

This clone was observed a few times. The TCRdb record carries a much larger clone's protein, which differs from this DNA's translation at residue 14; a read error is the likely cause, and the protein listed here is the DNA translation. The rearrangement uses TRDV1 and TRDJ1; 10 positions agree with TRDD3. The J gene is not listed in TCRdb, so it was assigned here from a DNA match to germline. Germline V CDR1 and CDR2: TSWWSYY, QGS. The CDR3 extends over 17 amino acids. The CDR3 nucleotides are TGTGCTCTTGGGGAACTAGCCTGGGGGATATGGGCCGATGAACTCATCTTT. Translated, it gives CALGELAWGIWADELIF.

Note on this clone: TCRdb pairs this DNA with a much larger clone's protein that differs at residue 5, likely a read error; the protein shown was translated from the DNA. This chain uses TRDV1 with TRDJ1, with D unclear. The J gene, absent from TCRdb, was called here by matching the DNA to germline. Germline CDR1 and CDR2: TSWWSYY and QGS. This CDR3 spans 19 amino acids. V was clipped by 4 bases and J by 4 bases, with 28 bases between them. The chain's CDR3 is CALGGGKLTPGVNLDKLIF. The CDR3 nucleotides are TGTGCTCTTGGGGGCGGAAAATTAACTCCTGGCGTTAACCTCGATAAACTCATCTTT.

This clone was seen more than once but under ten times. A far larger clone lies a single base away; this is likely a read error. Other DNA sequences in the same sample also yield this CDR3. The chain has TRDV1 and TRDJ1; D may correspond to TRDD2 or TRDD3 (5 bases each). TCRdb lists no J gene, so it was determined here by aligning the DNA to germline. The CDR3 extends over 19 amino acids. Trimming shortened V by 0 bases and J by 3 bases, and 23 bases separated the two germline ends. Looked up from germline, CDR1 is TSWWSYY and CDR2 is QGS. CDR3 nucleotides: TGTGCTCTTGGGGAACTCCGGGCCTACCCGGGGAGAAAGGCCGATAAACTCATCTTT. It is translated as CALGELRAYPGRKADKLIF.

This clone was counted a few times. TCRdb's entry gives the protein of a much larger clone, which mismatches this DNA's translation at residue 5, likely from a read error; the protein reported here is translated from the DNA. The chain recombines TRDV2 with TRDJ1, with 8 nucleotides matching TRDD3. The J gene is not listed in TCRdb, so it was assigned here from a DNA match to germline. CDR3 size: 17 residues. The trim removed 3 bases at V and 0 bases at J, leaving 11 bases unmatched. Germline loops: CDR1 GEAIGNYY, CDR2 EKD. For the CDR3, the DNA is TGTGCCTGTGACTCCCTAGCCCGGGGGGATAACACCGATAAACTCATCTTT. Translated, it gives CACDSLARGDNTDKLIF.

For this clone: TCRdb lists the protein of a much larger clone for this DNA, which differs at residue 16, so this is likely a read error; the protein given here is translated from the DNA itself. No J gene call was made, and the V gene is TRDV1; TRDD3 is taken as the D call from the table, unchecked against the DNA. Germline V gene data show CDR1 as TSWWSYY and CDR2 as QGS. The CDR3 spans 18 residues. In nucleotides, the CDR3 is TGTGCTCTTGGGGAAACTAGGACTGGGGGATACCTATCGACAAAACCCATCTTT. This gives the protein CALGETRTGGYLSTKPIF.

At least ten counts were recorded for this clone. This is likely an artifact of a read error, given a far larger clone one base away. The same CDR3 can be traced to other DNA sequences in this sample. The chain combines TRDV1 with TRDJ1; D gene uncertain. The germline CDR1 and CDR2 sequences are TSWWSYY and QGS. This CDR3 region has 14 residues. DNA for the CDR3: TGTGCTCTTGGAGAACGGATGTACACCGATAAACTCATCTTT. This sequence encodes CALGERMYTDKLIF.

The CDR3 DNA follows: TGTGCTCTTGGGGAAAATAGCTGTGCTGGGGATATGGGCGGTTCTGGGTCCGATAAACTCATCTTT. It translates to CALGENSCAGDMGGSGSDKLIF. The V and J genes are TRDV1 and TRDJ1, with 7 bases identical to TRDD3. The J gene comes from matching the DNA to germline here; TCRdb lacks it. Germline values: CDR1 TSWWSYY, CDR2 QGS. With 2 bases clipped from V and 3 bases from J, the junction kept 27 bases outside the gene matches. CDR3 length equals 22 residues.

This clone was picked up a small number of times. The TCRdb protein comes from a much larger clone and disagrees with this DNA's translation at residue 5, likely due to a read error; the protein given here is derived from the DNA. DNA for the CDR3: TGTGCCTGTGGCGAACACTTCCTAATGAGGGGGATACGCTCCCGGGGTTGCACCGATAAACTCATCTTT. It codes for CACGEHFLMRGIRSRGCTDKLIF. The chain employs TRDV2 and TRDJ1; 10 bases agree with TRDD3. Matching the DNA to germline supplied the J gene, which TCRdb does not give. The trim removed 5 bases at V and 1 base at J, leaving 30 bases unmatched. The CDR3 is 23 residues long. Germline CDR1 is GEAIGNYY and CDR2 is EKD.